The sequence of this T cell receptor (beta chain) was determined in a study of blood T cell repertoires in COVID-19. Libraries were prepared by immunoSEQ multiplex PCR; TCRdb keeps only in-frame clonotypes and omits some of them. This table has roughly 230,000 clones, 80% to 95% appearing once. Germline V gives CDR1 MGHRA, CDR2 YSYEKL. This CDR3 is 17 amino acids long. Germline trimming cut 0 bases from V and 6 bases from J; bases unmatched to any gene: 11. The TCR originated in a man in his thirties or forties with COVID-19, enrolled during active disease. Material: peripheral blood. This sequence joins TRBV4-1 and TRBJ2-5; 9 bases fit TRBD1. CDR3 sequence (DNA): TGCGCCAGCAGCCAAGAGTTTCGGACAGGGGAGGGGAAGACCCAGTACTTC. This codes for CASSQEFRTGEGKTQYF.